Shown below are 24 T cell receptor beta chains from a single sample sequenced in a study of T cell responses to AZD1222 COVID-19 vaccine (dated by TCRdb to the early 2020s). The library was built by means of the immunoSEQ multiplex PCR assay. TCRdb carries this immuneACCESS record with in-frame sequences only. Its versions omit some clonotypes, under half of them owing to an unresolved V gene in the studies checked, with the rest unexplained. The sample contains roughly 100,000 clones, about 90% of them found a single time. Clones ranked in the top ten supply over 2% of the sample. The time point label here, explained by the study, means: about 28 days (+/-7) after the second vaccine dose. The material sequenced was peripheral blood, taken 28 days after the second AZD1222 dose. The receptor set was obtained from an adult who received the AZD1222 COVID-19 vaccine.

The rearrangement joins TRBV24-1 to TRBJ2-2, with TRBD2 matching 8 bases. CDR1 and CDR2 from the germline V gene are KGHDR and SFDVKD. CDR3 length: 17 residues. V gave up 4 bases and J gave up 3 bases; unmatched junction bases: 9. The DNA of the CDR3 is TGTGCCACCAGTGACTCCACTAGCGGTCGATACACCGGGGAGCTGTTTTTT. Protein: CATSDSTSGRYTGELFF.

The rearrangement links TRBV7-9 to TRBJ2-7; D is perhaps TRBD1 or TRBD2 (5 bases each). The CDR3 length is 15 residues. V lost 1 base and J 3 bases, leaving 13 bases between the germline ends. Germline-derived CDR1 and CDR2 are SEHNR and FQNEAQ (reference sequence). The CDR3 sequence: CASSLVGTWNYEQYF. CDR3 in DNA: TGTGCCAGCAGCTTAGTAGGGACCTGGAACTACGAGCAGTACTTC.

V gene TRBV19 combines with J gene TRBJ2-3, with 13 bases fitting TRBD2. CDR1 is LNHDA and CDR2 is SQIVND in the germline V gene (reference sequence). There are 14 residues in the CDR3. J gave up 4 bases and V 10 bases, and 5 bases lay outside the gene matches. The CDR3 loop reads CATGLAGESDTQYF. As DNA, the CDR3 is TGTGCCACAGGACTAGCGGGAGAGTCAGATACGCAGTATTTT.

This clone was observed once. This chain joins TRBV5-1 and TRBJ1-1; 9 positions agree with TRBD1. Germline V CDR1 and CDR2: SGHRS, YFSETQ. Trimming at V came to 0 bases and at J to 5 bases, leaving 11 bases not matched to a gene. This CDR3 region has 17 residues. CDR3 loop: CASSLVRTGESGTEAFF. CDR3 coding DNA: TGCGCCAGCAGCTTGGTTCGGACAGGGGAGAGTGGAACTGAAGCTTTCTTT.

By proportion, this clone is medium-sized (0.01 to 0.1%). The CDR3 coding sequence is TGCGCCAGCAGCTTGGAAGGGGGGAGGACCGGGGAGCTGTTTTTT. It yields the protein CASSLEGGRTGELFF. This chain connects TRBV5-1 to TRBJ2-2; D may be TRBD1 or TRBD2 (6 bases each). This CDR3 has 15 amino acids. The germline CDR1 and CDR2 sequences are SGHRS and YFSETQ. V was clipped by 0 bases and J by 5 bases, with 11 bases between them. The variable domain in full, with the rest retrieved from reference TRBV5-1 and TRBJ2-2, is KAGVTQTPRYLIKTRGQQVTLSCSPISGHRSVSWYQQTPGQGLQFLFEYFSETQRNKGNFPGRFSGRQFSNSRSEMNVSTLELGDSALYLCASSLEGGRTGELFFGEGSRLTVL.

The CDR3 reads CASSLGFYEQYF. The CDR3 DNA sequence: TGTGCCAGCAGCCTGGGCTTTTACGAGCAGTACTTC. The chain employs TRBV5-5 and TRBJ2-7; no clear D gene. Germline V gene sequence: CDR1 SGHKS, CDR2 YYEKEE (reference sequence). The length of the CDR3 is 12 residues. V dropped 4 bases and J dropped 4 bases, with 9 bases sitting between them.

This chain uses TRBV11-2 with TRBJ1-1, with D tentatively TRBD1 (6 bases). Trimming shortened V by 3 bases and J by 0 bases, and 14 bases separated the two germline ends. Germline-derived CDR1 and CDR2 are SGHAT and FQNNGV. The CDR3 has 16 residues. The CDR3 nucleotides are TGTGCCAGCAGCTTCAGACAGGCGAACATGAACACTGAAGCTTTCTTT. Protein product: CASSFRQANMNTEAFF.

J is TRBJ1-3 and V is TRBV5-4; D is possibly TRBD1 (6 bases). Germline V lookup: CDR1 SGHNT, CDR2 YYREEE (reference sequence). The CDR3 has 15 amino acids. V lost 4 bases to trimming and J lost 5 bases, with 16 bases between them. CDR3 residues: CASSGGNRARNTIYF. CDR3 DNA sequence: TGTGCCAGCAGCGGGGGGAACAGGGCTCGAAACACCATATATTTT.

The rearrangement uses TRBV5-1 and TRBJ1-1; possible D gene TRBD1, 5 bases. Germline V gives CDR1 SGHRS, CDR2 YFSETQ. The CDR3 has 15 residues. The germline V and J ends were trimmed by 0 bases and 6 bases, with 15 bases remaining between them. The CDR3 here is CASSLAGGGIPEAFF. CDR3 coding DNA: TGCGCCAGCAGCTTGGCCGGGGGAGGGATCCCTGAAGCTTTCTTT.

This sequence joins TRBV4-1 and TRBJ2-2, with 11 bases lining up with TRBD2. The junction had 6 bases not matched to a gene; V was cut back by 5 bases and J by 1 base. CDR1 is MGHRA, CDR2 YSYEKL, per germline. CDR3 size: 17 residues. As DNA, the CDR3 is TGCGCCAGCAGCACCAAAACTAGCGGGAGGAACACCGGGGAGCTGTTTTTT. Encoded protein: CASSTKTSGRNTGELFF.

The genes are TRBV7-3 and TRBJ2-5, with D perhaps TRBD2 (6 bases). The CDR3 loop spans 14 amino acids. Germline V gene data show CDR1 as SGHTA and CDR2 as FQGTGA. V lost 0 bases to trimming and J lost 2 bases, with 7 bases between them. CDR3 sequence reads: CASSLTGGQETQYF. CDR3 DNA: TGTGCCAGCAGCTTAACGGGGGGACAAGAGACCCAGTACTTC.

The CDR3 reads CASSDDPGAVEQYF. The DNA of the CDR3 is TGTGCCAGCAGTGACGATCCCGGGGCGGTCGAGCAGTACTTC. The chain is built from TRBV2 and TRBJ2-7, with D perhaps matching TRBD1 or TRBD2 (5 bases each). The CDR3 spans 14 residues. Trimming pared 3 bases from V and 6 bases from J, leaving 15 bases between. Per the germline V gene, CDR1 is SNHLY and CDR2 is FYNNEI.

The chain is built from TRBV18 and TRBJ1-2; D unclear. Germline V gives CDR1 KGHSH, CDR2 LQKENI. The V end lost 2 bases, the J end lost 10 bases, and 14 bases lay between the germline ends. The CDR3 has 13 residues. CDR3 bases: TGTGCCAGCTCACCATTACGGCAGGCGGACTACACCTTC. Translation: CASSPLRQADYTF.

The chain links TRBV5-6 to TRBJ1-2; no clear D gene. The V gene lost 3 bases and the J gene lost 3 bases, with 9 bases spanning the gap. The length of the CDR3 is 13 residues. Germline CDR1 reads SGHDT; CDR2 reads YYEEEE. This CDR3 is CASSSWTDYGYTF. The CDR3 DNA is TGTGCCAGCAGCTCTTGGACTGACTATGGCTACACCTTC. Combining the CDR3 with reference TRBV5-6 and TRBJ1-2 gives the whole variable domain DAGVTQSPTHLIKTRGQQVTLRCSPKSGHDTVSWYQQALGQGPQFIFQYYEEEERQRGNFPDRFSGHQFPNYSSELNVNALLLGDSALYLCASSSWTDYGYTFGSGTRLTVV.

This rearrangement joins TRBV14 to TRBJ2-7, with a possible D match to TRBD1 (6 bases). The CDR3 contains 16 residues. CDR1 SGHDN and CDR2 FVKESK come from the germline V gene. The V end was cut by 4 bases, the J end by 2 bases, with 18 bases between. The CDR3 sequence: CASSPLQGLAPYEQYF. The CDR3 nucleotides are TGTGCCAGCAGCCCCTTACAGGGTTTGGCCCCCTACGAGCAGTACTTC.

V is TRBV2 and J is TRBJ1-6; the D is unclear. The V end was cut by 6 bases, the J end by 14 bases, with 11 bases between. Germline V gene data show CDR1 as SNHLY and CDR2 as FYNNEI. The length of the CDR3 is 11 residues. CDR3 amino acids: CASRDVAALHF. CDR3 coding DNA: TGTGCCAGCAGGGATGTAGCCGCCCTCCACTTT.

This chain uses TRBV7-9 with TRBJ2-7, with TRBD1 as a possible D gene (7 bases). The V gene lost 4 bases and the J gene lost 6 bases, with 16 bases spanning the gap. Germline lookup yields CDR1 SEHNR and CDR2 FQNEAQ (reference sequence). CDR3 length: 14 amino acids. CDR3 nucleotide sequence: TGTGCCAGCAGCTCGGCCAGGGGGGAAGCCGAGCAGTACTTC. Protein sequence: CASSSARGEAEQYF.

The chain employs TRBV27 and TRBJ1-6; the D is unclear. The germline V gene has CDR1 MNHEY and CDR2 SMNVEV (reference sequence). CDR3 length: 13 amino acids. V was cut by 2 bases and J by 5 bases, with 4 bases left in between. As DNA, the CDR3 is TGTGCCAGCAGTTTACCTAATAATTCACCCCTCCACTTT. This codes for CASSLPNNSPLHF.

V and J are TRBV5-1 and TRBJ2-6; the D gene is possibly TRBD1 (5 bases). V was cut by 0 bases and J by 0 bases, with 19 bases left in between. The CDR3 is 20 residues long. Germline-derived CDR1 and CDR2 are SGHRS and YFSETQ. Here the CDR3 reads CASSLARFGAPSSGANVLTF. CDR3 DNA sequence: TGCGCCAGCAGCTTGGCGCGTTTTGGGGCTCCCAGCTCTGGGGCCAACGTCCTGACTTTC.

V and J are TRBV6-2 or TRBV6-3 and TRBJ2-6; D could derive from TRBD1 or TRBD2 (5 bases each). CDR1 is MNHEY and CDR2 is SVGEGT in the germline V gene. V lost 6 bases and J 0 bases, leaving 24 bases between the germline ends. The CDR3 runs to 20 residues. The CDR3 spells CASSLRRSRDGNSGANVLTF. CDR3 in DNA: TGTGCCAGCAGCCTTAGGAGGTCGAGGGACGGGAACTCTGGGGCCAACGTCCTGACTTTC.

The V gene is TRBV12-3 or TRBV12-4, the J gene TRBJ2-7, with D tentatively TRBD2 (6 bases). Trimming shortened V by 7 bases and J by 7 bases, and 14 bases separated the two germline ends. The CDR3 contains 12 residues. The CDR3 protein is CASTNGRGEQYF. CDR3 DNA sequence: TGTGCCAGCACGAACGGGAGAGGGGAGCAGTACTTC.

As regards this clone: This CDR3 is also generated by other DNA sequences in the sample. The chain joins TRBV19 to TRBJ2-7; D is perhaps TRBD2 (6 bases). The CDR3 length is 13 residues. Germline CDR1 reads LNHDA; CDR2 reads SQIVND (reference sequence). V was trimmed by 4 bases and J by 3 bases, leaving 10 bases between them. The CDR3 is CASSSGGFYEQYF. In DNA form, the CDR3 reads TGTGCCAGTAGTAGTGGAGGGTTCTACGAGCAGTACTTC.

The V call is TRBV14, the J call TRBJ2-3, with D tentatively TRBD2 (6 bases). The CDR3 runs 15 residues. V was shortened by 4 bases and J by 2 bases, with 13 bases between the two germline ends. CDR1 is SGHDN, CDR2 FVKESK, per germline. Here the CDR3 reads CASSLSAGYTDTQYF. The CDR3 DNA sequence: TGTGCCAGCAGCCTTTCCGCGGGGTACACAGATACGCAGTATTTT.

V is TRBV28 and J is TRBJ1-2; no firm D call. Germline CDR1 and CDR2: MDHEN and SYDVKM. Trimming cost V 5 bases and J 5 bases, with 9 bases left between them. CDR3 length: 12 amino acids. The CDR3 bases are TGTGCCAGCAGTGATACAGATTATGGCTACACCTTC. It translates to CASSDTDYGYTF.